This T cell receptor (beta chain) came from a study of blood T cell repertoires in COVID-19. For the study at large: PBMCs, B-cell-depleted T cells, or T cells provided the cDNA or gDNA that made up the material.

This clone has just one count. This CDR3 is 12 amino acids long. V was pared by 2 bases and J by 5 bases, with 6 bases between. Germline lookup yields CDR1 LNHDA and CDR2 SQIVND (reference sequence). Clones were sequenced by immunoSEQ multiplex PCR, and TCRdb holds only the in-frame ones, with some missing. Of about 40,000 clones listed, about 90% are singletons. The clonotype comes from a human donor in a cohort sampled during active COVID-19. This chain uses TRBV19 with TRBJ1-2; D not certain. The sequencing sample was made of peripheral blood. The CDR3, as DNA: TGTGCCAGTAGTATATTCCGGTATGGCTACACCTTC. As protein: CASSIFRYGYTF.